This passage covers 27 T cell receptor beta chains from one sample sequenced in a study of T cell responses to AZD1222 COVID-19 vaccine (dated by TCRdb to the early 2020s). Preparation of the library involved the immunoSEQ multiplex PCR assay. TCRdb provides this immuneACCESS table in a form limited to in-frame rearrangements. Some clones are lacking; in checked studies, under half of them reflect an unresolved V gene, and why the rest are absent is not known. The sample records over 110,000 clones, about 92% of which are singletons. The ten top clones hold 4% to 5.5% of the sample. According to the study, the label for this sample's time point signals: baseline before first vaccination. The specimen comprised peripheral blood, sampled on day 0 of AZD1222 vaccination. Source of these receptors: an adult in good health.

The genes are TRBV27 and TRBJ2-7; D remains unclear. The CDR3 spans 13 residues. Germline V gene sequence: CDR1 MNHEY, CDR2 SMNVEV (reference sequence). V was shortened by 10 bases and J by 0 bases, with 13 bases between the two germline ends. In DNA, the CDR3 is TGTGCCATCCCACCTTACATCTCCTACGAGCAGTACTTC. Translated: CAIPPYISYEQYF.

This clone has ten or more counts. The chain couples TRBV6-2 or TRBV6-3 to TRBJ1-1; the match to TRBD1 covers 9 bases. Germline-derived CDR1 and CDR2 are MNHEY and SVGEGT. The CDR3 is 16 residues long. J lost 2 bases, V lost 3 bases, and 7 bases had no gene match. CDR3 DNA sequence: TGTGCCAGCAGTTATGTAACAGGGGGCCATAACACTGAAGCTTTCTTT. It specifies CASSYVTGGHNTEAFF.

V and J are TRBV7-9 and TRBJ2-3; 7 positions agree with TRBD2. The V and J ends lost 5 bases and 5 bases, in that order; junction bases with no gene match: 7. Germline CDR1 reads SEHNR; CDR2 reads FQNEAQ (reference sequence). The length of the CDR3 is 14 residues. The CDR3 bases are TGTGCCAGCAGCCCGACTAGCAGGGTAGATACGCAGTATTTT. As protein: CASSPTSRVDTQYF.

This sequence joins TRBV28 and TRBJ2-4; unclear D gene. Trimming stripped 5 bases from V and 0 bases from J, with 17 bases between. CDR1 and CDR2 (germline): MDHEN, SYDVKM. CDR3 size: 17 residues. The CDR3 loop is CASSNSNQKLAKNIQYF. The CDR3 DNA is TGTGCCAGCAGTAATTCCAATCAAAAGTTAGCCAAAAACATTCAGTACTTC. The variable domain in full, completed from reference TRBV28 and TRBJ2-4, reads DVKVTQSSRYLVKRTGEKVFLECVQDMDHENMFWYRQDPGLGLRLIYFSYDVKMKEKGDIPEGYSVSREKKERFSLILESASTNQTSMYLCASSNSNQKLAKNIQYFGAGTRLSVL.

The chain links TRBV2 to TRBJ2-5; D gene uncertain. Germline V gene data show CDR1 as SNHLY and CDR2 as FYNNEI. V was shortened by 1 base and J by 4 bases, with 7 bases between the two germline ends. The length of the CDR3 is 13 residues. The CDR3 nucleotides are TGTGCCAGCAGTGAAGTTCTCGGAGAGACCCAGTACTTC. This codes for CASSEVLGETQYF.

The V gene is TRBV6-5, the J gene TRBJ1-5, with TRBD1 identical over 7 bases. The V and J ends lost 8 bases and 3 bases, in that order; junction bases with no gene match: 4. The CDR3 is 13 residues long. Germline CDR1 MNHEY, CDR2 SVGAGI. DNA for the CDR3: TGTGCCAGCGAGACAGGGAACAATCAGCCCCAGCATTTT. Its translation is CASETGNNQPQHF.

This sequence joins TRBV2 and TRBJ2-7; D gene uncertain. This CDR3 has 12 residues. The V end was cut by 8 bases, the J end by 4 bases, with 12 bases between. Germline CDR1 is SNHLY and CDR2 is FYNNEI. CDR3 coding DNA: TGTGCCAGCGCAGGTGGGCGGTACGAGCAGTACTTC. It translates to CASAGGRYEQYF.

The rearrangement links TRBV6-2 or TRBV6-3 to TRBJ2-3; D is undetermined. This CDR3 is built from 12 residues. V dropped 4 bases and J dropped 3 bases, with 5 bases sitting between them. In germline, CDR1 is MNHEY, CDR2 SVGEGT. CDR3 coding DNA: TGTGCCAGCAGTTCGACGACAGATACGCAGTATTTT. Translating it yields CASSSTTDTQYF.

A few counts support this clone. V is TRBV18 and J is TRBJ1-1, with D possibly being TRBD1 (6 bases). This CDR3 is 16 amino acids long. V lost 3 bases to trimming and J lost 4 bases, with 18 bases between them. Germline V gene data show CDR1 as KGHSH and CDR2 as LQKENI. The CDR3 reads CASSPPTGPRGTEAFF. The DNA for the CDR3 is TGTGCCAGCTCACCGCCCACAGGGCCCCGCGGCACTGAAGCTTTCTTT. Drawing the rest from reference TRBV18 and TRBJ1-1, the complete variable domain is NAGVMQNPRHLVRRRGQEARLRCSPMKGHSHVYWYRQLPEEGLKFMVYLQKENIIDESGMPKERFSAEFPKEGPSILRIQQVVRGDSAAYFCASSPPTGPRGTEAFFGQGTRLTVV.

The rearrangement uses TRBV9 and TRBJ2-7; D is ambiguous. The CDR3 has 13 amino acids. Germline assignment: CDR1 SGDLS and CDR2 YYNGEE. The ends were cut back, 2 bases at V and 6 bases at J, with 12 bases in the middle. The CDR3 nucleotides read TGTGCCAGCAGCGTCTCCGAATCTGGCGAGCAGTACTTC. Its protein is CASSVSESGEQYF.

J is TRBJ2-7 and V is TRBV19, with 11 bases fitting TRBD2. In germline, CDR1 is LNHDA, CDR2 SQIVND (reference sequence). The CDR3 is 15 amino acids. The V gene end was trimmed by 5 bases and the J gene end by 1 base; junction bases not matched to a gene: 4. DNA for the CDR3: TGTGCCAGTAGTGTTATAGCGGGAGGGTCCTACGAGCAGTACTTC. This gives the protein CASSVIAGGSYEQYF.

This clone has only one observation. CDR3 DNA sequence: TGTGCCACCAGCAGATCCGCAGGGGGCTGGATTTCACCCCTCCACTTT. It specifies CATSRSAGGWISPLHF. The J gene is TRBJ1-6, the V gene TRBV15; 8 bases map to TRBD1. CDR1 is LNHNV, CDR2 YYDKDF, per germline (reference sequence). V trimming: 2 bases; J trimming: 9 bases; junction bases outside the gene matches: 9. This CDR3 comprises 16 residues.

V gene TRBV28 combines with J gene TRBJ1-1; no clear D. The CDR3 runs 14 residues. V was trimmed by 5 bases and J by 5 bases, leaving 15 bases between them. Germline V lookup: CDR1 MDHEN, CDR2 SYDVKM. The CDR3 region is CASSPEVGMTEAFF. The CDR3 nucleotides read TGTGCCAGCAGTCCCGAAGTTGGAATGACTGAAGCTTTCTTT.

The rearrangement links TRBV19 to TRBJ2-4, with 7 nucleotides matching TRBD1. The CDR3 is 15 amino acids. J was trimmed by 9 bases and V by 1 base; bases with no gene match: 9. Germline lookup yields CDR1 LNHDA and CDR2 SQIVND (reference sequence). The CDR3 bases are TGTGCCAGTAGTATAGCCGGGCCAGGGGGTGGCATTCAGTACTTC. Protein sequence: CASSIAGPGGGIQYF.

This chain links TRBV10-2 with TRBJ1-3; D unclear. CDR1 is WSHSY, CDR2 SAAADI, per germline. The CDR3 totals 18 residues. V lost 3 bases, J lost 2 bases, and 20 bases lay in between. The CDR3 reads CASSEPQGSSVTGNTIYF. In DNA form, the CDR3 reads TGCGCCAGCAGTGAACCCCAAGGCTCAAGTGTAACTGGAAACACCATATATTTT.

The CDR3 sequence: CSVVLATGNTDTQYF. The CDR3 coding sequence is TGCAGCGTTGTTCTAGCGACAGGGAATACAGATACGCAGTATTTT. The chain joins TRBV29-1 to TRBJ2-3; maybe TRBD1 (7 bases). V was clipped by 4 bases and J by 3 bases, with 17 bases between them. CDR1 is SQVTM, CDR2 ANQGSEA, per germline. The CDR3 is 15 amino acids.

This clone showed up just once. The rearrangement joins TRBV27 to TRBJ1-1; TRBD1 aligns across 8 bases. V dropped 2 bases and J dropped 6; count of bases not matched to a gene: 5. CDR3 size: 14 residues. The V gene's germline CDR1 is MNHEY and CDR2 SMNVEV (reference sequence). DNA of the CDR3: TGTGCCAGCAGTTTACTGACAGGGGCGGCTGAAGCTTTCTTT. Its protein is CASSLLTGAAEAFF.

This clone was counted only a few times. The V call is TRBV29-1, the J call TRBJ2-7; tentatively, D is TRBD1 (6 bases). Per the germline V gene, CDR1 is SQVTM and CDR2 is ANQGSEA. This CDR3 has 11 residues. Between the trimmed V and J ends, which lost 6 bases and 1 base, there was a span of 7 bases. CDR3 nucleotide sequence: TGCAGCGTGCAGGGGTCCTACGAGCAGTACTTC. Amino acids: CSVQGSYEQYF.

This rearrangement joins TRBV7-2 to TRBJ2-7; 8 bases agree with TRBD1. The germline gives CDR1 SGHTA, CDR2 FQGNSA. The J segment lost 0 bases and the V segment lost 5 bases, leaving 6 bases of the junction unmatched. The CDR3 is made up of 15 amino acids. The CDR3 coding sequence is TGTGCCAGCAGCGGACCAGGGGGCACCTCCTACGAGCAGTACTTC. Amino acids: CASSGPGGTSYEQYF.

The gene calls are TRBV6-5 and TRBJ2-7; TRBD1 matches 9 bases. Germline V gene lookup returns CDR1 MNHEY and CDR2 SVGAGI. The CDR3 is 15 residues long. The V and J ends lost 6 bases and 5 bases, in that order; junction bases with no gene match: 11. CDR3 in DNA: TGTGCCAGCAGATCGGCCGGGACAGGGAGCCACGAGCAGTACTTC. It encodes CASRSAGTGSHEQYF.

This clone was detected a few times. The rearrangement uses TRBV2 and TRBJ1-5, with D uncertain. The CDR3 spans 16 residues. Trimming stripped 1 base from V and 0 bases from J, with 10 bases between. Germline V gene sequence: CDR1 SNHLY, CDR2 FYNNEI. CDR3 in DNA: TGTGCCAGCAGTGAAGTCTTTAGTCCTAGCAATCAGCCCCAGCATTTT. As protein: CASSEVFSPSNQPQHF.

Only one count was recorded for this clone. The genes are TRBV5-5 and TRBJ1-4; D may be TRBD1 (5 bases). The V end was cut by 2 bases, the J end by 8 bases, with 13 bases between. CDR1 and CDR2 from the germline V gene are SGHKS and YYEKEE (reference sequence). The length of the CDR3 is 14 residues. CDR3 protein: CASSFTQGREKLFF. The DNA of the CDR3 is TGTGCCAGCAGCTTCACCCAGGGAAGGGAAAAACTGTTTTTT.

The chain recombines TRBV29-1 with TRBJ1-2; TRBD1 might be the D (6 bases). CDR1 and CDR2 (germline): SQVTM, ANQGSEA. V lost 1 base to trimming and J lost 4 bases, with 10 bases between them. CDR3 length: 13 residues. The CDR3 spells CSVEVKGGYGYTF. CDR3 coding DNA: TGCAGCGTTGAAGTCAAAGGGGGCTATGGCTACACCTTC.

The chain uses TRBV5-6 and TRBJ2-1, with TRBD2 matching over 16 bases. The V gene end was trimmed by 3 bases and the J gene end by 9 bases; junction bases not matched to a gene: 3. CDR3 length: 15 amino acids. Germline assignment: CDR1 SGHDT and CDR2 YYEEEE. This CDR3 is CASSSGLAGGVEQFF. The CDR3 DNA follows: TGTGCCAGCAGCTCGGGACTAGCGGGAGGGGTTGAGCAGTTCTTC. Full variable domain (remainder filled in from reference TRBV5-6 and TRBJ2-1): DAGVTQSPTHLIKTRGQQVTLRCSPKSGHDTVSWYQQALGQGPQFIFQYYEEEERQRGNFPDRFSGHQFPNYSSELNVNALLLGDSALYLCASSSGLAGGVEQFFGPGTRLTVL.

This clone was seen once. The V and J genes are TRBV7-3 and TRBJ1-1; possible D gene TRBD1, 5 bases. The CDR3 covers 12 residues. The germline V gene has CDR1 SGHTA and CDR2 FQGTGA. V shed 5 bases and J shed 2 bases, with 6 bases lying between them. DNA of the CDR3: TGTGCCAGCAGCACAGGTAACACTGAAGCTTTCTTT. Its protein is CASSTGNTEAFF. The variable domain in full, with the rest retrieved from reference TRBV7-3 and TRBJ1-1, is GAGVSQTPSNKVTEKGKYVELRCDPISGHTALYWYRQSLGQGPEFLIYFQGTGAADDSGLPNDRFFAVRPEGSVSTLKIQRTERGDSAVYLCASSTGNTEAFFGQGTRLTVV.

The V call is TRBV21-1, the J call TRBJ2-2; the D call of TRBD2 is as the table states it, not checked on the DNA. TRBV21-1 is a pseudogene. This CDR3 region has 15 residues. As DNA, the CDR3 is TGTGCCAGCAGCAAAGAAGGACTGACGTCCGGGGAGCTGTTTTTT. It encodes CASSKEGLTSGELFF.

The rearrangement joins TRBV11-2 to TRBJ2-7; tentatively, D is TRBD2 (5 bases). From germline, CDR1 is SGHAT and CDR2 FQNNGV. The CDR3 covers 12 residues. V lost 2 bases and J 6 bases, leaving 8 bases between the germline ends. CDR3 residues: CASSLRAGEQYF. The CDR3 coding sequence is TGTGCCAGCAGCTTAAGGGCGGGCGAGCAGTACTTC.